Listed below are T cell receptor beta chains from one sample, sequenced in a study of tumor-infiltrating T cells and Merkel cell polyomavirus. Clones were sequenced by immunoSEQ multiplex PCR, and TCRdb holds only the in-frame ones, with some missing. The data show 2,800 or so clones, just under 85% seen once. The sample consisted of tumor tissue. The receptors were gathered from a man aged 50 to 60 with Merkel cell carcinoma. CDR3s leave out the opening cysteine and the closing phenylalanine or tryptophan. Size tells how often a clone was seen (once, few, many) or the class of an expanded clone, and some rows leave it out.

V gene	clone size	J gene	CDR3 protein
TRBV5-8	NA	TRBJ2-1	ASSSPGLALNEQF
TRBV15	once	TRBJ1-5	ATSRDLVFVQGDQPQH
TRBV5-1	NA	TRBJ1-2	ASSTSYMDYGYT
TRBV6-1	NA	TRBJ2-1	ASSKAAGEGNEQF
TRBV5-4	NA	TRBJ2-5	ASSFPGGRETQY
TRBV7-9	NA	TRBJ1-2	ASSLAGQRIYGYT
TRBV7-9	NA	TRBJ2-5	ASGALGGGNQETQY
TRBV5-1	few	TRBJ2-7	ASSLGAGVYEQY
TRBV7-2	NA	TRBJ1-6	ASSPPKGGMGNSPLH
TRBV5-6	few	TRBJ2-2	ASSPRPDTGELF
TRBV6-6	NA	TRBJ1-1	TSTTGQGGAEAF
TRBV13	NA	TRBJ2-7	ASSLEGRPGEEQY
TRBV7-9	NA	TRBJ1-1	ASSPPQGFAEAF
TRBV5-1	NA	TRBJ1-4	ASSRGSPPKELF
TRBV23-1	NA	TRBJ2-4	ASSQSGRRKNIQY
TRBV6-5	NA	TRBJ1-1	ASSNPRSTEAF
TRBV11-3	NA	TRBJ2-2	ASSLGTNTGELF
TRBV14	few	TRBJ2-5	ASSQVGGAETQY
TRBV4-1	NA	TRBJ2-3	ASSQGASTDTQY
TRBV2	once	TRBJ1-1	ATRANTEAF
TRBV4-1	NA	TRBJ2-7	ASSIGTDATYEQY
TRBV7-2	NA	TRBJ2-7	ASSLGTTGYEQY
TRBV10-3	once	TRBJ2-1	AISAGLAGVNEQF
TRBV6-1	NA	TRBJ2-3	ASSVTSGEDTQY
TRBV30	NA	TRBJ1-2	AWSPRDGYGYT
TRBV6-4	NA	TRBJ2-3	ASSVAGSDTQY
TRBV4-2	NA	TRBJ1-2	ASSQVHPGGNYGYT
TRBV29-1	NA	TRBJ1-1	SVVPPRQGEYTEAF
TRBV11-1	NA	TRBJ2-5	ASSLSASGKETQY
TRBV10-2	NA	TRBJ2-6	ASREDSAGANVLT
TRBV19	NA	TRBJ2-1	ASSEGQGGIDEQF
TRBV19	once	TRBJ2-5	ASGGGLADQETQY
TRBV7-2	NA	TRBJ1-2	ASSLTGQGGYGYT
TRBV2	NA	TRBJ2-2	ASRMLVAGELF
TRBV7-8	NA	TRBJ1-5	ASSLGGGQPQH
TRBV9	NA	TRBJ2-3	ASSGTSGGSSTDTQY
TRBV5-1	NA	TRBJ2-2	ASSFLEENTGELF
TRBV5-5	NA	TRBJ2-3	ASSLDIAGATDTQY
TRBV25-1	NA	TRBJ1-1	ASSEYHRLNTEAF
TRBV5-3	NA	TRBJ1-5	ARSLKQAFGPQH
TRBV7-9	few	TRBJ1-4	ASSLPGTPRGEKLF
TRBV6-1	NA	TRBJ2-7	ASSEWDRAGEQY
TRBV28	NA	TRBJ2-2	ASSLMGSGGELF
TRBV29-1	NA	TRBJ2-7	SVGAGTGRYEQY
TRBV7-9	NA	TRBJ1-1	ASSALGSRGSEAF
TRBV2	NA	TRBJ2-1	ASSSPGGPRDNEQF
TRBV19	NA	TRBJ2-3	ASTRTSGGADTQY
TRBV14	NA	TRBJ1-1	ASSQDRGGAGEAF
TRBV19	NA	TRBJ1-1	ASSITGYTEAF
TRBV2	NA	TRBJ2-4	ASMLDIQY
TRBV5-1	NA	TRBJ1-1	ASSLQNTEAF
TRBV23-1	NA	TRBJ1-2	ASSRRTGASYGYT
TRBV2	NA	TRBJ2-5	ASRINRGRQETQY
TRBV4-1	NA	TRBJ1-4	ASSQDRGLEKLF
TRBV5-4	NA	TRBJ2-2	ASSLDRGDDWDGELF